The sequence of this T cell receptor beta chain was determined in a study of post-analysis software for immune sequencing data. Points from the study as a whole: TRBV5-6, TRBV5-1 and TRBV20-1 were among roughly five TRBV segments more frequent in patients than controls. Normalized Chao1 diversity was significantly lower in multiple sclerosis patients than in controls. Same-batch preparations were strongly co-clustered by F measure.

Germline loops: CDR1 LGHDT, CDR2 YNNKEL (reference sequence). The V end lost 2 bases, the J end lost 0 bases, and 11 bases lay between the germline ends. The CDR3 is 15 amino acids. This clonotype has a count of ten or more. Its antigen remains unknown. The library was made from cDNA and included unique molecular identifiers. Yield was 500,000 to 600,000 cDNA molecules from around 1 to 9.1 million T cells. TCRdb re-derived calls from the PCR reads in MiXCR, one entry per CDR3 protein. The sample gives about 200,000 distinct CDR3 sequences, 25% to 35% of which show up once; roughly 3.5% is in the top ten.

Sequenced: blood. The V gene is TRBV3-1, the J gene TRBJ2-7; D could derive from TRBD1 or TRBD2 (5 bases each). This clonotype was obtained from a girl aged 2 to 17 with multiple sclerosis. CDR3 amino acids: CASSQSGGGSYEQYF. In DNA form, the CDR3 reads TGTGCCAGCAGCCAATCGGGTGGGGGCTCCTACGAGCAGTACTTC.